The 9 T cell receptor beta chains reported below all come from one sample, sequenced in a study of shared clonotypes between healthy human individuals. TCRdb keeps only in-frame clones here, not all; method: immunoSEQ multiplex PCR. The data show just over 2,000,000 clones, 90% to 95% seen once. The specimen was naive CD4+ T cells sorted from blood. Subset meaning: CD45RA+ positively selected. The receptor source for this set is a man between 18 and 35 years old in good health.

On this clone itself: Other nucleotide sequences from this sample produce the same CDR3. The chain recombines TRBV5-1 with TRBJ2-7, with 7 bases lining up with TRBD1. J lost 3 bases, V lost 7 bases, and 7 bases had no gene match. CDR1 is SGHRS, CDR2 YFSETQ, per germline. This CDR3 has 13 residues. This CDR3 is CASRRDSYYEQYF. CDR3 nucleotides: TGCGCCAGCCGCCGGGACAGCTACTACGAGCAGTACTTC.

Concerning this clone itself: This could be a read error, since a much larger clone is one nucleotide away. The chain links TRBV30 to TRBJ1-2; no clear D gene. Germline V lookup: CDR1 GTSNPN, CDR2 SVGIG (reference sequence). The CDR3 is made up of 13 amino acids. V shed 5 bases and J shed 5 bases, with 15 bases lying between them. The DNA for the CDR3 is TGTGCCTGGGAGAACGGATTTAAATATGGCTACACCTTC. Amino acid sequence: CAWENGFKYGYTF. The variable domain in full, with the rest retrieved from reference TRBV30 and TRBJ1-2, is SQTIHQWPATLVQPVGSPLSLECTVEGTSNPNLYWYRQAAGRGLQLLFYSVGIGQISSEVPQNLSASRPQDRQFILSSKKLLLSDSGFYLCAWENGFKYGYTFGSGTRLTVV.

This clone was observed a single time. The V call is TRBV30, the J call TRBJ2-7; no definite D call. The CDR3 is 12 residues long. Trimming left V 0 bases short and J 3 bases short, with 6 bases between. Germline V gives CDR1 GTSNPN, CDR2 SVGIG (reference sequence). CDR3 in DNA: TGTGCCTGGAGTGTACAACACTACGAGCAGTACTTC. Its translation is CAWSVQHYEQYF.

This rearrangement joins TRBV28 to TRBJ2-7; no clear D gene. V lost 2 bases, J lost 2 bases, and 7 bases lay in between. This CDR3 comprises 13 residues. The V gene's germline CDR1 is MDHEN and CDR2 SYDVKM. The CDR3 loop reads CASSLSVAYEQYF. The CDR3, as DNA: TGTGCCAGCAGTTTAAGTGTAGCCTACGAGCAGTACTTC. Full variable domain (missing parts from reference TRBV28 and TRBJ2-7): DVKVTQSSRYLVKRTGEKVFLECVQDMDHENMFWYRQDPGLGLRLIYFSYDVKMKEKGDIPEGYSVSREKKERFSLILESASTNQTSMYLCASSLSVAYEQYFGPGTRLTVT.

V usage is TRBV10-3 and J usage is TRBJ2-2; 10 bases are shared with TRBD2. The CDR3 totals 18 residues. Germline values: CDR1 ENHRY, CDR2 SYGVKD. The V segment lost 2 bases and the J segment 3 bases; nucleotides outside the gene matches: 9. For the CDR3, the DNA is TGTGCCATCAGTGAGGAACTAGCGGGGAGAGGGGACACCGGGGAGCTGTTTTTT. It encodes CAISEELAGRGDTGELFF.

The chain's CDR3 is CASSQVGLTSYGYTF. The CDR3 bases are TGCGCCAGCAGCCAAGTCGGACTTACGAGCTATGGCTACACCTTC. This chain connects TRBV4-1 to TRBJ1-2; D ambiguous. Germline V CDR1 and CDR2: MGHRA, YSYEKL. There are 15 residues in the CDR3. The ends were cut back, 1 base at V and 4 bases at J, with 13 bases in the middle.

The chain combines TRBV2 with TRBJ1-5; no definite D call. Germline-derived CDR1 and CDR2 are SNHLY and FYNNEI. V was pared by 2 bases and J by 1 base, with 15 bases between. This CDR3 has 17 residues. The CDR3 DNA sequence: TGTGCCAGCAGTGAAATGGGGAAAGGAGGGAGCAATCAGCCCCAGCATTTT. It translates to CASSEMGKGGSNQPQHF.

V and J are TRBV30 and TRBJ1-5; D perhaps matches TRBD1 (6 bases). V was cut by 7 bases and J by 4 bases, with 26 bases left in between. The CDR3 sequence is 17 residues long. The germline CDR1 and CDR2 sequences are GTSNPN and SVGIG (reference sequence). The CDR3 nucleotides read TGTGCCTTTGGACAGCCAGGGAAGGGACAAGCGAATCAGCCCCAGCATTTT. Amino acid sequence: CAFGQPGKGQANQPQHF.

As to this clone: Its ends do not fully match the called genes, so a read error is possible. This chain joins TRBV2 and TRBJ1-1; 7 nucleotides match TRBD1. Germline CDR1 reads SNHLY; CDR2 reads FYNNEI. This CDR3 has 14 residues. CDR3 region: CASSGQGREAEASF. Here the CDR3 DNA reads TGTGCCAGCAGTGGACAGGGCAGGGAGGCTGAAGCTTCCTTT.